This T cell receptor beta chain originates from a study of blood T cell repertoires in COVID-19. Study in general: Samples of COVID-19 (acute and convalescent) were obtained from the United States, Italy and Spain.

The V gene lost 5 bases and the J gene lost 2 bases, with 10 bases spanning the gap. The CDR3 spans 14 residues. Germline V gene lookup returns CDR1 SSHAT and CDR2 FNYEAQ (reference sequence). In the original analysis: Reference gene primer amplification gave nucleated cell count estimates. Generated by immunoSEQ multiplex PCR, the TCRdb table keeps only in-frame clones and is missing some. From that table come the V and J calls and clone size; the DNA was used to work out D and trimming. Here the sample spans roughly 70,000 clones, around nine tenths being singletons. This TCR came from an elderly woman with acute or convalescent COVID-19. The rearrangement joins TRBV7-7 to TRBJ2-4; D call uncertain. Sequenced: peripheral blood. The DNA for the CDR3 is TGTGCCAGCAGCGCGACTGAGCCCAAAAACATTCAGTACTTC. It encodes CASSATEPKNIQYF. Based on the CDR3 plus reference TRBV7-7 and TRBJ2-4, the full variable domain is GAGVSQSPRYKVTKRGQDVTLRCDPISSHATLYWYQQALGQGPEFLTYFNYEAQPDKSGLPSDRFSAERPEGSISTLTIQRTEQRDSAMYRCASSATEPKNIQYFGAGTRLSVL.